The TCR beta chain under discussion was sequenced for a study of blood T cell repertoires in COVID-19. In the source study's methods: Using reference gene primer amplification, nucleated cell counts were estimated. The table came from immunoSEQ multiplex PCR; TCRdb's copy has only in-frame clones and leaves some out. That table gives V, J and clone size, and the DNA gave D and trimming. The sample records about 260,000 clones, about 86% being singletons. The sequence was collected from a man aged 25-40 years with acute COVID-19. Sequenced sample: PBMCs or T cells enriched from blood (not recorded which).

The CDR3 DNA is TGTGCCAGCTCACCCGGGACTAGGACCAATGAGCAGTTCTTC. This encodes CASSPGTRTNEQFF. This chain joins TRBV18 and TRBJ2-1; 8 nucleotides match TRBD2. Germline V lookup: CDR1 KGHSH, CDR2 LQKENI. CDR3 length: 14 amino acids. Unmatched junction bases numbered 4, after V lost 3 bases and J lost 6 bases.